This T cell receptor (beta chain) derives from a study of blood T cell repertoires in COVID-19. The CDR3 runs to 15 residues. The ends lost 0 bases at V and 5 bases at J; junction bases unmatched: 4. CDR1 is PRHDT and CDR2 is FYEKMQ in the germline V gene (reference sequence). TCRdb's copy holds only in-frame clones and misses some; the assay was immunoSEQ multiplex PCR. The top ten hold less than 20% of the sample, which has just over 80,000 clones, roughly 76% seen once. Sample: peripheral blood. This receptor was taken from a woman of 80 years or more with active or convalescent COVID-19. V gene TRBV13 combines with J gene TRBJ2-5; TRBD1 matches at 9 bases. CDR3 DNA: TGTGCCAGCAGCTTAGGGGACAGGGGACGGGAGACCCAGTACTTC. This sequence encodes CASSLGDRGRETQYF.